The entry that follows covers one T cell receptor beta chain sequence. The data belong to a study of monozygotic twins with inflammatory bowel disease. Germline V gene data show CDR1 as LGHDT and CDR2 as YNNKEL (reference sequence). The length of the CDR3 is 14 residues. Per TCR library, about 3,300 ng of total RNA was used. Eight distinct reactions (per sample) were used to make the cDNA. TCRdb re-called the 5' RACE reads and gives one entry per CDR3 protein, without DNA. In all, the sample yields 200,000 to 250,000 distinct CDR3 sequences. The rearrangement uses TRBV3-1 and TRBJ2-3; TCRdb names TRBD2, which stays unverified in the absence of DNA. This TCR derives from a human donor with ulcerative colitis or Crohn's disease, or a healthy co-twin of an affected twin (not recorded which). Sequencing was performed on blood. The CDR3 sequence is CASSRVEGGDTQYF.